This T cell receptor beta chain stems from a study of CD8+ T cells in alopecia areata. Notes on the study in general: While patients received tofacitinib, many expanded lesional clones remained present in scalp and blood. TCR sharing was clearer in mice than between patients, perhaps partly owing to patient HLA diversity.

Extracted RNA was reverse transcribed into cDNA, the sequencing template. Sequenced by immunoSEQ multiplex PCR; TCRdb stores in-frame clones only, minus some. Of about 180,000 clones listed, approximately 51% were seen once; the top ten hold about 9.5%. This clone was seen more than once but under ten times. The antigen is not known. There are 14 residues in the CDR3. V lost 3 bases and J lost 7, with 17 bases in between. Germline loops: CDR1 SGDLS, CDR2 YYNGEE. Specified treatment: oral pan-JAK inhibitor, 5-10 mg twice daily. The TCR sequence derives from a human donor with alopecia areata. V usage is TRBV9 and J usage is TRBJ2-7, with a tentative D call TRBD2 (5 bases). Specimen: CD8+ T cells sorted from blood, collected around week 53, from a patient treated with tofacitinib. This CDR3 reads CASSAGGLGEEQYF. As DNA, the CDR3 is TGTGCCAGCAGCGCTGGCGGGCTTGGGGAAGAGCAGTACTTC.